This T cell receptor (beta chain) was recorded in a study of shared clonotypes between healthy human individuals. Study observations and caveats: Naive subsets tended to show greater estimated richness than memory subsets.

Over several immunoSEQ plates, each subset's genomic DNA was distributed in even portions. Clones were read by immunoSEQ multiplex PCR, and TCRdb kept only the in-frame ones, dropping some. This table holds roughly 2.2 million clones, around 93% found once. This clone was seen only once. What it recognizes is unknown. Recent vaccinations or acute infections were absent in the healthy HIV-negative adult donors. The sample was naive CD4+ T cells from PBMCs. Subset denoted: CD45RA+ positively selected. The TCR originated in a man between 18 and 35 years old in good health. Some clones in this sample may be carry-over from other donors' samples.

The CDR3 nucleotides are TGTGCCAGCAGCTTCGGGGCGACGGCTGGAAACACCATATATTTT. Translation gives CASSFGATAGNTIYF. V and J are TRBV7-9 and TRBJ1-3; D is possibly TRBD1 (5 bases). The CDR3 is made up of 15 amino acids. In germline, CDR1 is SEHNR, CDR2 FQNEAQ (reference sequence). The V end lost 3 bases, the J end lost 2 bases, and 11 bases lay between the germline ends.